These 18 T cell receptor beta chains were sequenced from one sample in a study of siplizumab effects on memory and regulatory T cells. The data were produced by immunoSEQ multiplex PCR, yet TCRdb's version contains in-frame clones alone and is incomplete. Among tens of thousands of clones listed, roughly 93% were seen once. Sample: CD8+ T cells sorted from blood. Receptors were obtained from a human donor in good health.

This chain connects TRBV30 to TRBJ1-1; unclear D gene. Germline V CDR1 and CDR2: GTSNPN, SVGIG (reference sequence). The CDR3 spans 12 residues. V was shortened by 4 bases and J by 7 bases, with 13 bases between the two germline ends. CDR3 coding DNA: TGTGCCTGGAATCGAGGGCGAGATGAAGCTTTCTTT. Residues: CAWNRGRDEAFF. The full variable domain, rest sourced from reference TRBV30 and TRBJ1-1, is SQTIHQWPATLVQPVGSPLSLECTVEGTSNPNLYWYRQAAGRGLQLLFYSVGIGQISSEVPQNLSASRPQDRQFILSSKKLLLSDSGFYLCAWNRGRDEAFFGQGTRLTVV.

This chain links TRBV29-1 with TRBJ2-1, with TRBD2 identical over 13 bases. V lost 7 bases and J lost 9; bases outside the gene matches: 6. Germline loops: CDR1 SQVTM, CDR2 ANQGSEA. The CDR3 loop spans 13 amino acids. CDR3 DNA sequence: TGCAGCGCAGGGACTAGCGGGGTTAGTGAGCAGTTCTTC. This translates into CSAGTSGVSEQFF.

This chain links TRBV5-1 with TRBJ1-2; the match to TRBD1 covers 7 bases. CDR1 is SGHRS and CDR2 is YFSETQ in the germline V gene. The V gene end was trimmed by 2 bases and the J gene end by 6 bases; junction bases not matched to a gene: 13. The CDR3 has 16 amino acids. The CDR3 is CASSFFGPGGLDGYTF. DNA for the CDR3: TGCGCCAGCAGCTTTTTCGGCCCAGGGGGGTTAGATGGCTACACCTTC.

The chain employs TRBV5-8 and TRBJ2-5; 10 bases are a match to TRBD1. V lost 2 bases to trimming and J lost 5 bases; unmatched junction nucleotides: 18. The CDR3 length is 19 residues. From germline, CDR1 is SGHTS and CDR2 YDEGEE. The CDR3 sequence: CASSFPPGTGVVVVETQYF. CDR3 sequence (DNA): TGTGCCAGCAGCTTTCCCCCGGGGACAGGGGTGGTGGTAGTGGAGACCCAGTACTTC.

This chain uses TRBV2 with TRBJ1-1; 7 bases are a match to TRBD1. The J segment lost 5 bases and the V segment lost 3 bases, leaving 6 bases of the junction unmatched. The CDR3 extends over 14 amino acids. Per the germline V gene, CDR1 is SNHLY and CDR2 is FYNNEI. This CDR3 reads CASSEWQGGTEAFF. The CDR3 coding sequence is TGTGCCAGCAGTGAGTGGCAGGGGGGGACTGAAGCTTTCTTT.

This clone was picked up a small number of times. The rearrangement uses TRBV4-1 and TRBJ2-1; D remains unclear. V lost 1 base and J 9 bases, leaving 4 bases between the germline ends. CDR1 is MGHRA, CDR2 YSYEKL, per germline. The CDR3 length is 11 residues. The CDR3 loop is CASSQAGEQFF. The CDR3 nucleotides read TGCGCCAGCAGCCAAGCTGGTGAGCAGTTCTTC.

CDR3 DNA: TGTGCCAGCAGCCAGGGACCAGAGGAAACCTACGAGCAGTACTTC. Its protein is CASSQGPEETYEQYF. This chain links TRBV5-6 with TRBJ2-7; D tentatively fits TRBD1 or TRBD2 (5 bases each). V lost 4 bases, J lost 2 bases, and 16 bases lay in between. Germline V gives CDR1 SGHDT, CDR2 YYEEEE. The CDR3 sequence is 15 residues long.

The chain joins TRBV2 to TRBJ2-2; possible D gene TRBD1, 6 bases. Germline assignment: CDR1 SNHLY and CDR2 FYNNEI. The CDR3 has 14 residues. V lost 8 bases and J lost 6, with 16 bases in between. The CDR3 here is CASGSGVGAGELFF. DNA of the CDR3: TGTGCCAGCGGATCAGGGGTTGGTGCCGGGGAGCTGTTTTTT. The full variable domain, in which reference TRBV2 and TRBJ2-2 provide the parts outside the CDR3, is EPEVTQTPSHQVTQMGQEVILRCVPISNHLYFYWYRQILGQKVEFLVSFYNNEISEKSEIFDDQFSVERPDGSNFTLKIRSTKLEDSAMYFCASGSGVGAGELFFGEGSRLTVL.

This chain joins TRBV7-9 and TRBJ2-7; 9 bases map to TRBD1. The length of the CDR3 is 17 residues. Looked up from germline, CDR1 is SEHNR and CDR2 is FQNEAQ (reference sequence). V dropped 5 bases and J dropped 0; count of bases not matched to a gene: 11. CDR3 DNA: TGTGCCAGCAGCCCAAAATACCGGGACAGGGACTCCTACGAGCAGTACTTC. The encoded protein is CASSPKYRDRDSYEQYF.

This rearrangement joins TRBV5-6 to TRBJ2-7; D remains ambiguous. CDR3 size: 18 residues. The V end lost 2 bases, the J end lost 6 bases, and 27 bases lay between the germline ends. Germline V gives CDR1 SGHDT, CDR2 YYEEEE. The CDR3 DNA reads TGTGCCAGCAGCTTTCCCCAGGCCCTAGGTACACGAGCTCGCGAGCAGTACTTC. It specifies CASSFPQALGTRAREQYF.

In its sample, this clone was seen once. This chain links TRBV4-1 with TRBJ2-5; D is tentatively TRBD1 or TRBD2 (5 bases each). CDR3 length: 14 residues. V was shortened by 0 bases and J by 4 bases, with 9 bases between the two germline ends. Germline CDR1 is MGHRA and CDR2 is YSYEKL. The CDR3 sequence is CASSQDWGTETQYF. The CDR3 nucleotides are TGCGCCAGCAGCCAAGATTGGGGGACAGAGACCCAGTACTTC.

V usage is TRBV6-5 and J usage is TRBJ2-7; 9 nucleotides align to TRBD1. CDR3 length: 16 residues. Per the germline V gene, CDR1 is MNHEY and CDR2 is SVGAGI. The V gene end was trimmed by 2 bases and the J gene end by 6 bases; junction bases not matched to a gene: 11. This chain's CDR3 is CASSYLPHGQGLEQYF. In DNA form, the CDR3 reads TGTGCCAGCAGTTACCTCCCCCACGGACAGGGGCTCGAGCAGTACTTC.

This clone appeared a few times. The chain links TRBV7-2 to TRBJ1-5; D perhaps matches TRBD1 (6 bases). The ends were cut back, 5 bases at V and 3 bases at J, with 14 bases in the middle. CDR1 and CDR2 from the germline V gene are SGHTA and FQGNSA. The CDR3 runs 15 residues. The CDR3 region is CASSLTTGPNQPQHF. CDR3 bases: TGTGCCAGCAGCCTCACGACAGGACCCAATCAGCCCCAGCATTTT.

V gene TRBV18 combines with J gene TRBJ2-3; either TRBD1 or TRBD2 may supply D (5 bases each). The germline V gene encodes CDR1 KGHSH and CDR2 LQKENI. V was shortened by 3 bases and J by 9 bases, with 22 bases between the two germline ends. The CDR3 has 16 residues. CDR3 protein: CASSPRDPSYEGTQYF. CDR3 bases: TGTGCCAGCTCACCCCGGGACCCTAGTTATGAGGGGACGCAGTATTTT. Based on the CDR3 plus reference TRBV18 and TRBJ2-3, the full variable domain is NAGVMQNPRHLVRRRGQEARLRCSPMKGHSHVYWYRQLPEEGLKFMVYLQKENIIDESGMPKERFSAEFPKEGPSILRIQQVVRGDSAAYFCASSPRDPSYEGTQYFGPGTRLTVL.

The genes are TRBV19 and TRBJ2-3; D might be TRBD1 or TRBD2, each matching 5 bases. V gave up 6 bases and J gave up 2 bases, with 12 bases separating them. Germline V gene data show CDR1 as LNHDA and CDR2 as SQIVND (reference sequence). The CDR3 has 14 amino acids. DNA for the CDR3: TGTGCCAGTAGAGAACCGGGGCACACAGATACGCAGTATTTT. Translation gives CASREPGHTDTQYF.

The genes are TRBV7-6 and TRBJ2-7, with D possibly TRBD1 on 6 matching bases. Germline CDR1 is SGHVS and CDR2 is FNYEAQ. V was cut by 4 bases and J by 4 bases, with 14 bases left in between. CDR3 length: 14 amino acids. The CDR3 loop is CASSSTGSEYEQYF. The CDR3 DNA is TGTGCCAGCAGCTCAACAGGGTCTGAATACGAGCAGTACTTC.

The rearrangement links TRBV27 to TRBJ2-5, with TRBD2 identical over 10 bases. V was pared by 5 bases and J by 3 bases, with 3 bases of the junction left unmatched. The CDR3 has 14 amino acids. Germline lookup yields CDR1 MNHEY and CDR2 SMNVEV (reference sequence). The CDR3 sequence is CASSALAGEETQYF. The CDR3 DNA reads TGTGCCAGCAGTGCCCTAGCGGGGGAAGAGACCCAGTACTTC.

This chain connects TRBV5-4 to TRBJ2-5, with 8 positions matching TRBD2. This CDR3 has 13 residues. Germline values: CDR1 SGHNT, CDR2 YYREEE (reference sequence). The ends lost 4 bases at V and 7 bases at J; junction bases unmatched: 6. For the CDR3, the DNA is TGTGCCAGCAGCCCATCCGGACTAGCGACCCAGTACTTC. Its protein is CASSPSGLATQYF.